This T cell receptor (beta chain) comes out of a study of graft-versus-host responses after intestinal transplantation. The study, taken as a whole, reports: Graft-donor T cell macrochimerism in patients accompanied high graft-versus-host to host-versus-graft clonal ratios in allografts.

The CDR3 spans 11 residues. Germline V gives CDR1 KGHSH, CDR2 LQKENI. Trimming cost V 3 bases and J 3 bases, with 3 bases left between them. Method: immunoSEQ multiplex PCR; TCRdb's copy keeps in-frame clones and lacks some. Among 80,000 to 100,000 clones, approximately 90% were seen once, and the ten largest hold over 0.15%. Details on this clone: The antigen is not known.

The receptor was isolated from a human donor who received an intestinal transplant. The material sequenced was unstimulated CD4+ T cells sorted from spleen or lymph node cells, taken before intestinal transplant. The chain is built from TRBV18 and TRBJ2-7; D is unclear. In DNA form, the CDR3 reads TGTGCCAGCTCACCCGGCTACGAGCAGTACTTC. Encoded protein: CASSPGYEQYF.